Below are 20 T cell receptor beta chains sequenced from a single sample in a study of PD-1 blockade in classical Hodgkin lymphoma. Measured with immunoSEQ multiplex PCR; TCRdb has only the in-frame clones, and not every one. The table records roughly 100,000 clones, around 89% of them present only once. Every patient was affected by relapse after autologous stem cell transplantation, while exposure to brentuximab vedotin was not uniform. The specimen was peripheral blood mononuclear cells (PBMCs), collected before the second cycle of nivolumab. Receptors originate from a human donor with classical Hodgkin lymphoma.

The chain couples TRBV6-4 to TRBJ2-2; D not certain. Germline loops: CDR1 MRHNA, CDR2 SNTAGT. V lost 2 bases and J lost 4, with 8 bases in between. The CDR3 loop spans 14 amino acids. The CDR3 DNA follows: TGTGCCAGCAGTGACGGCAGTACCACCGGGGAGCTGTTTTTT. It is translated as CASSDGSTTGELFF.

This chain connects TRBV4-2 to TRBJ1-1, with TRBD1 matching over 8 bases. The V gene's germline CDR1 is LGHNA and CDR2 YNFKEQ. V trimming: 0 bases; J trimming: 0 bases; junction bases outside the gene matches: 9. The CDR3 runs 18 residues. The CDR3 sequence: CASSQDDGQGHLNTEAFF. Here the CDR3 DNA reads TGTGCCAGCAGCCAAGATGATGGACAGGGCCACCTGAACACTGAAGCTTTCTTT.

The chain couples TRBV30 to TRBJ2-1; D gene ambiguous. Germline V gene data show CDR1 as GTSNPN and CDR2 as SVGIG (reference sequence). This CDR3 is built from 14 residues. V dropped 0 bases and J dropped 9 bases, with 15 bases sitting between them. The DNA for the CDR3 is TGTGCCTGGAGTGTACAATCCATACTCTTTGAGCAGTTCTTC. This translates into CAWSVQSILFEQFF.

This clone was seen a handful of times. The DNA of the CDR3 is TGTGCCAGCAGTGGGGACAGGGAATATGGCTACACCTTC. This translates into CASSGDREYGYTF. V gene TRBV2 combines with J gene TRBJ1-2; 9 positions match TRBD1. The germline V gene encodes CDR1 SNHLY and CDR2 FYNNEI. The V and J ends lost 4 bases and 5 bases, in that order; junction bases with no gene match: 2. The CDR3 totals 13 residues.

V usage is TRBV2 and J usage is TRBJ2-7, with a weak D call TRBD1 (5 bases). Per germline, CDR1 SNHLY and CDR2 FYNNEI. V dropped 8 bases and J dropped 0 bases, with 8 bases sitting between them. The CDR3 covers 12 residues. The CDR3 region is CASRDSSYEQYF. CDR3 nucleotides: TGTGCCAGCCGAGACAGCTCCTACGAGCAGTACTTC.

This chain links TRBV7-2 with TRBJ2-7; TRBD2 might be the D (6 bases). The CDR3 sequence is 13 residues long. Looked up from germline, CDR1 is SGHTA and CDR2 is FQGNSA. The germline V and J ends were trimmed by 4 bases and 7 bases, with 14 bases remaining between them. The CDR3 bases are TGTGCCAGCAGCTCACAGCGGGTCGCGGAGCAGTACTTC. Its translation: CASSSQRVAEQYF.

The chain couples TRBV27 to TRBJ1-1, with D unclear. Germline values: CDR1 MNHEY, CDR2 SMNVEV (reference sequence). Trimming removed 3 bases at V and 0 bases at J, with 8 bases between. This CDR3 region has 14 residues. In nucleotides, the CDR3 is TGTGCCAGCAGTTTGGGTTCGATGAACACTGAAGCTTTCTTT. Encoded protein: CASSLGSMNTEAFF.

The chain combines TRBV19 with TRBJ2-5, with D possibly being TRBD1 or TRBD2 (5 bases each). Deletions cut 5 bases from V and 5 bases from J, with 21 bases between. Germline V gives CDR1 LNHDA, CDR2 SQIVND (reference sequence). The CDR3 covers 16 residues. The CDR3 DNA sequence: TGTGCCAGTAGTGTACGGTGGGGCTCAGAGGGGGAGACCCAGTACTTC. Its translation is CASSVRWGSEGETQYF.

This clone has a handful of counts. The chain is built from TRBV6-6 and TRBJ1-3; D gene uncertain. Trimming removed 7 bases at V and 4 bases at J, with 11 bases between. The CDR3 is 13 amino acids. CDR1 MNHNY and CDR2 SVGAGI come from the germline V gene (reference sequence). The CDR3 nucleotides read TGTGCCAGCAAGGCAGGAGGAGGAAACACCATATATTTT. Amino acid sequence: CASKAGGGNTIYF.

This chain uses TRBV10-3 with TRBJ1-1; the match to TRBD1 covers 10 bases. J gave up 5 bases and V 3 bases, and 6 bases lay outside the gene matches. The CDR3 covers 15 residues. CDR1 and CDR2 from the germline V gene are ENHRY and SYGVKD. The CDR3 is CAISDRGTGETEAFF. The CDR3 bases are TGTGCCATCAGTGACCGCGGGACAGGGGAAACTGAAGCTTTCTTT.

The CDR3, as DNA: TGCGCCAGCAGCTGGACAGGGAGTACTGGAAACACCATATATTTT. Translated, it gives CASSWTGSTGNTIYF. V is TRBV5-1 and J is TRBJ1-3; 8 nucleotides align to TRBD1. The ends lost 3 bases at V and 2 bases at J; junction bases unmatched: 4. The germline gives CDR1 SGHRS, CDR2 YFSETQ. CDR3 size: 15 residues.

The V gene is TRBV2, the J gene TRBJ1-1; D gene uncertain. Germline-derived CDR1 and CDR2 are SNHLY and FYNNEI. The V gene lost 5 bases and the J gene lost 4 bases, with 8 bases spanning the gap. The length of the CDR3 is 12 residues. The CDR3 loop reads CASSREGTEAFF. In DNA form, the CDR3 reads TGTGCCAGCAGTCGGGAGGGCACTGAAGCTTTCTTT. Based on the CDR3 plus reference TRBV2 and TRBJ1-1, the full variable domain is EPEVTQTPSHQVTQMGQEVILRCVPISNHLYFYWYRQILGQKVEFLVSFYNNEISEKSEIFDDQFSVERPDGSNFTLKIRSTKLEDSAMYFCASSREGTEAFFGQGTRLTVV.

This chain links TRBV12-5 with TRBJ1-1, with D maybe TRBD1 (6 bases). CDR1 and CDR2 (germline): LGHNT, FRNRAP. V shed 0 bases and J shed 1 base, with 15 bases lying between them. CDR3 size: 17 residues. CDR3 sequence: CASGLVALGGRNTEAFF. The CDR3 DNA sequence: TGTGCTAGTGGTTTGGTGGCCTTGGGGGGGCGGAACACTGAAGCTTTCTTT.

CDR3 loop: CASRGPTGTQYF. The CDR3 DNA is TGTGCCAGCAGGGGACCCACAGGGACCCAGTACTTC. This chain links TRBV6-5 with TRBJ2-5, with D perhaps assigned TRBD1 or TRBD2 (5 bases each). CDR1 is MNHEY and CDR2 is SVGAGI in the germline V gene. V was shortened by 6 bases and J by 7 bases, with 12 bases between the two germline ends. This CDR3 has 12 residues.

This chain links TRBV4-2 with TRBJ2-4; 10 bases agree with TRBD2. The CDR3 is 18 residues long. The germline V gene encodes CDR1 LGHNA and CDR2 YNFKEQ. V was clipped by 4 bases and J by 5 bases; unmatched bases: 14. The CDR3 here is CASSLGGLAGARENIQYF. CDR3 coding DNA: TGTGCCAGCAGCCTGGGGGGGCTAGCGGGGGCCCGCGAAAACATTCAGTACTTC.

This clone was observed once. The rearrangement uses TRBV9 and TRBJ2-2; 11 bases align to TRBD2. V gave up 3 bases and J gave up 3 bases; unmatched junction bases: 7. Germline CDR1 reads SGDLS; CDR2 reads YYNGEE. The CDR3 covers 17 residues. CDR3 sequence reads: CASSAQTSGKYTGELFF. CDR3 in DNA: TGTGCCAGCAGCGCCCAGACTAGCGGGAAATACACCGGGGAGCTGTTTTTT.

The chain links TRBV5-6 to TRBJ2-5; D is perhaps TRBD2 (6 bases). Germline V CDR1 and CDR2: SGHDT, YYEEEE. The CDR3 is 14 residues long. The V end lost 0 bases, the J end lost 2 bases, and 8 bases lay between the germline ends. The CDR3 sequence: CASSLAGVQETQYF. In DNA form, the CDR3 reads TGTGCCAGCAGCTTGGCGGGGGTACAAGAGACCCAGTACTTC.

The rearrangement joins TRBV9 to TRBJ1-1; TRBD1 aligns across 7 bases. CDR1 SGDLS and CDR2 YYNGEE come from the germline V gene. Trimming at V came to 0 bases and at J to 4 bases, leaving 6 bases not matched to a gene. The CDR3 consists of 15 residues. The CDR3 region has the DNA TGTGCCAGCAGCGTAGCCGACAGGGCGGGCACTGAAGCTTTCTTT. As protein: CASSVADRAGTEAFF.

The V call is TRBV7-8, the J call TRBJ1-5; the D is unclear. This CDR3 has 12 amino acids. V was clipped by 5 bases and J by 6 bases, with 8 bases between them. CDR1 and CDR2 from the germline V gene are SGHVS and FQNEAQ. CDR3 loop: CASSGRVQPQHF. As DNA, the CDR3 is TGTGCCAGCAGCGGCCGCGTTCAGCCCCAGCATTTT. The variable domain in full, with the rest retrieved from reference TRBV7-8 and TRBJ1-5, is GAGVSQSPRYKVAKRGQDVALRCDPISGHVSLFWYQQALGQGPEFLTYFQNEAQLDKSGLPSDRFFAERPEGSVSTLKIQRTQQEDSAVYLCASSGRVQPQHFGDGTRLSIL.

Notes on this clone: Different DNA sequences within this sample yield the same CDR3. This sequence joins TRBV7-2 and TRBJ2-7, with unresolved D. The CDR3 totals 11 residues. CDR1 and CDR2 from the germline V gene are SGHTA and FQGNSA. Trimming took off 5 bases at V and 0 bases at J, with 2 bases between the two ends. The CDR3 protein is CASSPSYEQYF. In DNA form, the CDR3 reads TGTGCCAGCAGCCCCTCCTACGAGCAGTACTTC.